The sequence of this TCR beta chain was determined in a study of CD8 T cells in ankylosing spondylitis (TCRdb year 2017). Regarding the complete study: T cell receptor beta repertoires were profiled in healthy donors and ankylosing spondylitis patients so that disease-linked TCR variants could be found. Peripheral blood was sampled, and synovial fluid was also collected from ankylosing spondylitis patients. The full study cohort was made up of about two dozen ankylosing spondylitis patients and some 100 healthy donors.

The sequencer was an Illumina HiSeq 2500. TCR beta libraries were prepared by quantitative 5'-RACE with molecular barcodes. Per the authors' processing: To identify disease-linked TCR variants, a new computational method was used, one built on a probabilistic model of VDJ rearrangement. TCRdb cleaned the public reads at Q25 with fastp, built clones with MiXCR and kept in-frame beta chains. Each record represents a unique CDR3 protein, reported with the most common genes and DNA among its rows. It is TCRdb's table, rather than the study itself, that gives the V and J calls and clone size. The sample contains fewer than 150,000 distinct CDR3 sequences, 6% to 8% of them found a single time. The ten top clones hold around 12% of the sample. Study-wide findings and limitations: A TCR beta motif of eight highly homologous amino acid variants appeared characteristic of blood from ankylosing spondylitis patients. The disease-linked clones showed a CD8+ phenotype and occurred at relatively low frequencies in peripheral blood. Significant enrichment of the disease-linked clones was reported in matched synovial fluid samples from ankylosing spondylitis patients. Some TCR beta motif variants had previously been reported in synovial fluid and blood of reactive arthritis patients, which suggested common disease-initiation mechanisms.

From a lookup of the germline V gene, CDR1 and CDR2 are SGHVS and FQNEAQ. V gives up 0 bases and J gives up 6 bases, and the segment between their germline ends measures 15 bases. Reading from cysteine to phenylalanine, the CDR3 counts 17 amino acids. CDR3 DNA only is kept here, 51 bases in frame from base 1. This clonotype was seen at least ten times. The antigen it binds to is not known. One base away there is no much larger clone; base qualities are not given. The clonotype was recovered from a female donor with ankylosing spondylitis or in good health (not recorded which). Sequenced material: blood, either unsorted or a sorted T cell fraction (not recorded which). The chain is encoded by TRBV7-8 joined to TRBJ1-6; the D gene is perhaps TRBD1, from 5 matching bases. The nucleotide sequence is TGTGCCAGCAGCTTAGCCCCGCAGGGTGGGATTAATTCACCCCTCCACTTT. This translates into CASSLAPQGGINSPLHF.